A selection of T cell receptor beta chains follows, all from one sample in a study of blood T cell repertoires in COVID-19. Produced via immunoSEQ multiplex PCR; TCRdb's table is partial and in-frame only. The sample lists 150,000 to 200,000 clones; around 85% were seen once. The source material was peripheral blood. All receptors come from an older woman with COVID-19, enrolled during active disease. Both conserved end residues are part of each CDR3. D genes are given only for firm matches. Size is omitted from some rows. Given values are once, few, many or a class for expanded clones.

v_call: TRBV5-4
clone_size: NA
j_call: TRBJ2-5
d_call: NA
cdr3_aa: CASSPGAGLRRTQYF
cdr3_nt: TGTGCCAGCAGTCCGGGCGCGGGACTCAGGAGGACCCAGTACTTC

v_call: TRBV6-5
clone_size: NA
j_call: TRBJ1-4
d_call: TRBD1
cdr3_aa: CASSYIAGQGYEKLFF
cdr3_nt: TGTGCCAGCAGTTACATTGCGGGACAGGGTTATGAAAAACTGTTTTTT

v_call: TRBV6-2/TRBV6-3
clone_size: NA
j_call: TRBJ2-3
d_call: TRBD2
cdr3_aa: CASSRSGRVGDTQYF
cdr3_nt: TGTGCCAGCAGCCGTAGCGGGAGGGTTGGAGATACGCAGTATTTT

v_call: TRBV30
clone_size: NA
j_call: TRBJ2-1
d_call: NA
cdr3_aa: CAWSVPPEQQFF
cdr3_nt: TGTGCCTGGAGTGTACCCCCAGAACAGCAGTTCTTC

v_call: TRBV30
clone_size: NA
j_call: TRBJ1-1
d_call: NA
cdr3_aa: CALTGNTEAFF
cdr3_nt: TGTGCCTTGACAGGGAACACTGAAGCTTTCTTT

v_call: TRBV30
clone_size: NA
j_call: TRBJ1-5
d_call: NA
cdr3_aa: CAWSVTPNQPQHF
cdr3_nt: TGTGCCTGGAGTGTAACACCAAATCAGCCCCAGCATTTT

v_call: TRBV7-9
clone_size: NA
j_call: TRBJ2-5
d_call: NA
cdr3_aa: CASSLVTGKETQYF
cdr3_nt: TGTGCCAGCAGCTTAGTTACAGGGAAAGAGACCCAGTACTTC

v_call: TRBV24-1
clone_size: NA
j_call: TRBJ2-5
d_call: NA
cdr3_aa: CATSDLPGETQYF
cdr3_nt: TGTGCCACCAGTGATCTTCCGGGAGAGACCCAGTACTTC

v_call: TRBV30
clone_size: once
j_call: TRBJ2-7
d_call: NA
cdr3_aa: CAWSAPLVASYEQYF
cdr3_nt: TGTGCCTGGAGTGCCCCGTTGGTAGCCTCCTACGAGCAGTACTTC

v_call: TRBV18
clone_size: NA
j_call: TRBJ2-3
d_call: NA
cdr3_aa: CASSPGQGPDTQYF
cdr3_nt: TGTGCCAGCTCACCGGGCCAGGGGCCAGATACGCAGTATTTT

v_call: TRBV18
clone_size: NA
j_call: TRBJ1-5
d_call: NA
cdr3_aa: CASSPSGGNSNQPQHF
cdr3_nt: TGTGCCAGCTCACCGTCAGGAGGGAATAGCAATCAGCCCCAGCATTTT

v_call: TRBV2
clone_size: NA
j_call: TRBJ2-5
d_call: TRBD2
cdr3_aa: CASSVGSGLKETQYF
cdr3_nt: TGTGCCAGCAGTGTTGGCTCGGGACTAAAAGAGACCCAGTACTTC

v_call: TRBV28
clone_size: once
j_call: TRBJ1-5
d_call: NA
cdr3_aa: CASSSTGTLNQPQHF
cdr3_nt: TGTGCCAGCAGTTCAACCGGGACACTGAATCAGCCCCAGCATTTT

v_call: TRBV24-1
clone_size: NA
j_call: TRBJ2-3
d_call: TRBD2
cdr3_aa: CATSDPLAGATDTQYF
cdr3_nt: TGTGCCACCAGTGATCCACTAGCGGGAGCGACAGATACGCAGTATTTT

v_call: TRBV7-9
clone_size: NA
j_call: TRBJ1-1
d_call: NA
cdr3_aa: CASSFPVGTEAFF
cdr3_nt: TGTGCCAGCAGCTTCCCCGTCGGCACTGAAGCTTTCTTT

v_call: TRBV9
clone_size: NA
j_call: TRBJ2-5
d_call: NA
cdr3_aa: CASSVGLVKETQYF
cdr3_nt: TGTGCCAGCAGCGTAGGCCTAGTGAAAGAGACCCAGTACTTC

v_call: TRBV20-1
clone_size: NA
j_call: TRBJ2-7
d_call: TRBD2
cdr3_aa: CSASGELAGVSEQYF
cdr3_nt: TGCAGTGCTAGTGGGGAACTAGCGGGAGTTAGCGAGCAGTACTTC

v_call: TRBV28
clone_size: NA
j_call: TRBJ2-6
d_call: NA
cdr3_aa: CASSPPGGANVLTF
cdr3_nt: TGTGCCAGCAGTCCCCCGGGTGGGGCCAACGTCCTGACTTTC

v_call: TRBV5-6
clone_size: NA
j_call: TRBJ2-2
d_call: TRBD2
cdr3_aa: CASSLPAGLANTGELFF
cdr3_nt: TGTGCCAGCAGCTTGCCCGCTGGACTAGCGAACACCGGGGAGCTGTTTTTT

v_call: TRBV7-8
clone_size: NA
j_call: TRBJ1-5
d_call: TRBD1
cdr3_aa: CASSLQGGSNQPQHF
cdr3_nt: TGTGCCAGCAGCTTACAGGGGGGTAGCAATCAGCCCCAGCATTTT

v_call: TRBV2
clone_size: NA
j_call: TRBJ2-1
d_call: TRBD2
cdr3_aa: CASSLRRREGHNEQFF
cdr3_nt: TGTGCCAGCAGTTTACGTCGTCGGGAGGGCCACAATGAGCAGTTCTTC

v_call: TRBV10-2
clone_size: NA
j_call: TRBJ1-6
d_call: NA
cdr3_aa: CASRRQGTSLNSPLHF
cdr3_nt: TGCGCCAGCCGTCGGCAGGGGACATCCCTTAATTCACCCCTCCACTTT

v_call: TRBV6-2/TRBV6-3
clone_size: NA
j_call: TRBJ1-2
d_call: NA
cdr3_aa: CASSYPATGIGYTF
cdr3_nt: TGTGCCAGCAGTTACCCTGCGACAGGAATCGGCTACACCTTC

v_call: TRBV4-1
clone_size: NA
j_call: TRBJ1-1
d_call: TRBD1
cdr3_aa: CASSQERGQGLNTEAFF
cdr3_nt: TGCGCCAGCAGCCAAGAACGGGGACAGGGATTGAACACTGAAGCTTTCTTT

v_call: TRBV30
clone_size: NA
j_call: TRBJ2-1
d_call: NA
cdr3_aa: CAWTTGVNGYNEQFF
cdr3_nt: TGTGCCTGGACCACCGGTGTTAACGGCTACAATGAGCAGTTCTTC

v_call: TRBV6-1
clone_size: once
j_call: TRBJ1-2
d_call: NA
cdr3_aa: CASSDRHSGYTF
cdr3_nt: TGTGCCAGCAGTGACCGACACTCTGGCTACACCTTC

v_call: TRBV7-8
clone_size: NA
j_call: TRBJ2-3
d_call: TRBD2
cdr3_aa: CASSLGTSGTNTDTQYF
cdr3_nt: TGTGCCAGCAGCTTAGGCACTAGCGGGACCAACACAGATACGCAGTATTTT

v_call: TRBV7-2
clone_size: NA
j_call: TRBJ2-7
d_call: TRBD1
cdr3_aa: CASSPGTGEYF
cdr3_nt: TGTGCCAGCAGCCCCGGGACAGGGGAGTACTTC

v_call: TRBV5-1
clone_size: NA
j_call: TRBJ1-1
d_call: NA
cdr3_aa: CASSFTADTEAFF
cdr3_nt: TGCGCCAGCAGCTTCACAGCCGACACTGAAGCTTTCTTT

v_call: TRBV19
clone_size: NA
j_call: TRBJ2-2
d_call: TRBD2
cdr3_aa: CASSRRGGGPVLNTGELFF
cdr3_nt: TGTGCCAGTAGTAGACGCGGGGGGGGTCCGGTCCTAAACACCGGGGAGCTGTTTTTT

v_call: TRBV10-3
clone_size: NA
j_call: TRBJ1-6
d_call: TRBD1
cdr3_aa: CAIKPGQEISPLHF
cdr3_nt: TGTGCCATCAAACCGGGACAGGAAATTTCACCCCTCCACTTT

v_call: TRBV4-3
clone_size: NA
j_call: TRBJ1-1
d_call: NA
cdr3_aa: CASSQARQAHTEAFF
cdr3_nt: TGCGCCAGCAGCCAAGCTCGGCAGGCCCACACTGAAGCTTTCTTT

v_call: TRBV6-4
clone_size: NA
j_call: TRBJ2-3
d_call: TRBD2
cdr3_aa: CASSGLAGDTQYF
cdr3_nt: TGTGCCAGCAGTGGCCTAGCGGGAGATACGCAGTATTTT

v_call: TRBV11-3
clone_size: NA
j_call: TRBJ1-1
d_call: NA
cdr3_aa: CASRDSYRSTNTEAFF
cdr3_nt: TGTGCCAGCAGGGACAGTTATCGGAGTACGAACACTGAAGCTTTCTTT

v_call: TRBV19
clone_size: NA
j_call: TRBJ2-5
d_call: TRBD1
cdr3_aa: CATLDTGGLETQYF
cdr3_nt: TGTGCCACCCTGGACACAGGGGGCCTGGAGACCCAGTACTTC

v_call: TRBV19
clone_size: NA
j_call: TRBJ1-2
d_call: TRBD1
cdr3_aa: CATESPLGDRDSSNYGYTF
cdr3_nt: TGTGCCACCGAATCCCCATTGGGGGACCGGGACAGCTCTAACTATGGCTACACCTTC

v_call: TRBV29-1
clone_size: NA
j_call: TRBJ2-3
d_call: NA
cdr3_aa: CSGAGGRTDTQYF
cdr3_nt: TGCAGCGGCGCAGGTGGCCGCACAGATACGCAGTATTTT

v_call: TRBV11-2
clone_size: NA
j_call: TRBJ1-2
d_call: NA
cdr3_aa: CASSPRYYSGGYTF
cdr3_nt: TGTGCCAGCAGCCCCCGGTATTATAGTGGTGGCTACACCTTC

v_call: TRBV7-2
clone_size: once
j_call: TRBJ2-7
d_call: NA
cdr3_aa: CASSFRGGQSSYEQYF
cdr3_nt: TGTGCCAGCAGCTTTAGAGGCGGGCAGAGCTCCTACGAGCAGTACTTC

v_call: TRBV25-1
clone_size: NA
j_call: TRBJ2-2
d_call: TRBD2
cdr3_aa: CASSGVGGGTGELFF
cdr3_nt: TGTGCCAGCAGTGGTGTTGGGGGAGGGACCGGGGAGCTGTTTTTT

v_call: TRBV7-9
clone_size: NA
j_call: TRBJ1-1
d_call: NA
cdr3_aa: CASSLLGGRTEAFF
cdr3_nt: TGTGCCAGCAGCTTATTAGGGGGTCGCACTGAAGCTTTCTTT

v_call: TRBV7-9
clone_size: NA
j_call: TRBJ2-4
d_call: TRBD2
cdr3_aa: CASSLGTSGPLAKNIQYF
cdr3_nt: TGTGCCAGCAGCTTAGGGACTAGCGGGCCCCTAGCCAAAAACATTCAGTACTTC

v_call: TRBV7-9
clone_size: NA
j_call: TRBJ2-7
d_call: TRBD2
cdr3_aa: CASSFRLAGVGAYEQYF
cdr3_nt: TGTGCCAGCAGCTTCCGACTAGCGGGAGTGGGGGCCTACGAGCAGTACTTC

v_call: TRBV5-1
clone_size: NA
j_call: TRBJ2-7
d_call: NA
cdr3_aa: CASAATLGSSYEQYF
cdr3_nt: TGCGCCAGCGCCGCGACCTTGGGCTCCTCCTACGAGCAGTACTTC

v_call: TRBV11-3
clone_size: NA
j_call: TRBJ1-2
d_call: NA
cdr3_aa: CASSSLTGNYGYTF
cdr3_nt: TGTGCCAGCAGCTCCCTGACAGGAAACTATGGCTACACCTTC

v_call: TRBV2
clone_size: NA
j_call: TRBJ2-1
d_call: TRBD1
cdr3_aa: CASTGTGSFRDYNEQFF
cdr3_nt: TGTGCCAGCACCGGGACAGGGAGTTTCCGGGACTACAATGAGCAGTTCTTC

v_call: TRBV6-2/TRBV6-3
clone_size: NA
j_call: TRBJ2-7
d_call: NA
cdr3_aa: CASSYRAGTPTYEQYF
cdr3_nt: TGTGCCAGCAGTTATCGTGCCGGGACACCTACCTACGAGCAGTACTTC

v_call: TRBV19
clone_size: NA
j_call: TRBJ1-4
d_call: TRBD1
cdr3_aa: CASSIVGTVEKLFF
cdr3_nt: TGTGCCAGTAGTATAGTGGGGACAGTGGAAAAACTGTTTTTT

v_call: TRBV6-5
clone_size: once
j_call: TRBJ2-1
d_call: TRBD1
cdr3_aa: CASSSWDRQQFF
cdr3_nt: TGTGCCAGCAGTTCGTGGGACAGGCAGCAGTTCTTC

v_call: TRBV5-1
clone_size: NA
j_call: TRBJ2-7
d_call: TRBD1
cdr3_aa: CASSFSGGASTGEQYF
cdr3_nt: TGCGCCAGCAGCTTTTCAGGGGGCGCATCAACGGGCGAGCAGTACTTC

v_call: TRBV11-3
clone_size: NA
j_call: TRBJ2-5
d_call: NA
cdr3_aa: CASSLKTAGSDETQYF
cdr3_nt: TGTGCCAGCAGCTTAAAAACGGCGGGAAGTGATGAGACCCAGTACTTC

v_call: TRBV30
clone_size: few
j_call: TRBJ2-7
d_call: TRBD1
cdr3_aa: CASRTGNSYEQYF
cdr3_nt: TGTGCCTCGCGGACAGGGAACTCCTACGAGCAGTACTTC

v_call: TRBV11-3
clone_size: once
j_call: TRBJ2-7
d_call: TRBD1
cdr3_aa: CASSFGTGGLEQYF
cdr3_nt: TGTGCCAGCAGCTTCGGGACAGGGGGGTTAGAGCAGTACTTC